What follows are 28 T cell receptor beta chains derived from one specimen sequenced in a study of early T cells in non-severe SARS-CoV-2 infection. TCRdb re-derived calls from the 5' RACE reads in MiXCR, one entry per CDR3 protein. Found here are 35,000 to 50,000 distinct CDR3 sequences, 20% to 25% of them singletons; the top ten hold just over 4.5%. Sequenced here: whole blood, sampled at baseline. These receptor sequences come from an adult who was a healthcare worker with PCR-confirmed SARS-CoV-2 infection or an uninfected control (not recorded which).

This clonotype was seen a few times. V usage is TRBV2 and J usage is TRBJ1-6; 9 nucleotides match TRBD1. The CDR3 extends over 15 amino acids. The V gene end was trimmed by 4 bases and the J gene end by 7 bases; junction bases not matched to a gene: 5. The germline CDR1 and CDR2 sequences are SNHLY and FYNNEI. The CDR3 reads CASSVDRGRNSPLHF. In DNA, the CDR3 is TGTGCCAGCAGTGTGGACAGGGGCCGCAATTCACCCCTCCACTTT.

The chain couples TRBV10-2 to TRBJ2-4; 7 nucleotides agree with TRBD1. In germline, CDR1 is WSHSY, CDR2 SAAADI. V gave up 3 bases and J gave up 0 bases; unmatched junction bases: 8. CDR3 length: 17 residues. The CDR3 bases are TGCGCCAGCAGTGACCCGCGGACAGGTCTAGCCAAAAACATTCAGTACTTC. Its protein product is CASSDPRTGLAKNIQYF.

This clonotype was observed many times. V gene TRBV2 combines with J gene TRBJ2-1, with TRBD2 identical over 10 bases. Trimming took 6 bases from V and 7 from J; bases not matched to a gene: 9. CDR1 and CDR2 from the germline V gene are SNHLY and FYNNEI. The CDR3 totals 15 residues. The CDR3 nucleotides are TGTGCCAGCAGAAAGAGCGGGGGGGCCGCAAATGAGCAGTTCTTC. This encodes CASRKSGGAANEQFF.

The chain joins TRBV13 to TRBJ2-2; D tentatively fits TRBD1 or TRBD2 (5 bases each). Germline assignment: CDR1 PRHDT and CDR2 FYEKMQ (reference sequence). CDR3 length: 17 amino acids. Trimming took off 3 bases at V and 3 bases at J, with 17 bases between the two ends. CDR3 nucleotide sequence: TGTGCCAGCAGCTTGGGTAGCAGGGAGTTTCACACCGGGGAGCTGTTTTTT. This codes for CASSLGSREFHTGELFF.

V gene TRBV29-1 combines with J gene TRBJ1-2; 9 bases are shared with TRBD1. V dropped 6 bases and J dropped 4; count of bases not matched to a gene: 6. The germline gives CDR1 SQVTM, CDR2 ANQGSEA. The CDR3 is 13 residues long. The CDR3 region is CSVLDRGSYGYTF. CDR3 nucleotides: TGCAGCGTGTTGGACAGGGGAAGCTATGGCTACACCTTC. Together with reference TRBV29-1 and TRBJ1-2, the CDR3 gives the full variable domain: SAVISQKPSRDICQRGTSLTIQCQVDSQVTMMFWYRQQPGQSLTLIATANQGSEATYESGFVIDKFPISRPNLTFSTLTVSNMSPEDSSIYLCSVLDRGSYGYTFGSGTRLTVV.

This sequence joins TRBV4-1 and TRBJ2-7, with D perhaps matching TRBD2 (5 bases). The V and J ends lost 1 base and 6 bases respectively, with 16 bases between them. Germline lookup yields CDR1 MGHRA and CDR2 YSYEKL. CDR3 length equals 15 residues. CDR3 DNA sequence: TGCGCCAGCAGCCAAGGAGGCAGCGGACGGGCCGAGCAGTACTTC. Amino acids: CASSQGGSGRAEQYF.

This clonotype was seen a few times. The gene calls are TRBV7-8 and TRBJ2-5, with no clear D. Germline V CDR1 and CDR2: SGHVS, FQNEAQ. The ends were cut back, 5 bases at V and 2 bases at J, with 3 bases in the middle. There are 11 residues in the CDR3. CDR3 sequence reads: CASSGQETQYF. The CDR3 nucleotides are TGTGCCAGCAGCGGGCAAGAGACCCAGTACTTC.

The chain uses TRBV4-2 and TRBJ1-6; no clear D gene. CDR1 and CDR2 (germline): LGHNA, YNFKEQ. The CDR3 extends over 14 amino acids. Trimming removed 0 bases at V and 14 bases at J, with 14 bases between. The CDR3 DNA is TGTGCCAGCAGCCAAGACCCAGGCCTTCGGGCCCTCCACTTT. It yields the protein CASSQDPGLRALHF.

This clonotype was observed a few times. The chain has TRBV9 and TRBJ2-3; D could derive from TRBD1 or TRBD2 (6 bases each). The germline V and J ends were trimmed by 2 bases and 2 bases, with 12 bases remaining between them. Germline values: CDR1 SGDLS, CDR2 YYNGEE. The CDR3 has 15 amino acids. CDR3 DNA sequence: TGTGCCAGCAGCGTGGGGGGCCTCCACACAGATACGCAGTATTTT. Protein: CASSVGGLHTDTQYF.

The chain combines TRBV6-5 with TRBJ1-2, with a possible D match to TRBD1 (5 bases). The CDR3 sequence is 15 residues long. The germline V and J ends were trimmed by 0 bases and 3 bases, with 11 bases remaining between them. Germline V lookup: CDR1 MNHEY, CDR2 SVGAGI. CDR3 DNA: TGTGCCAGCAGTTACTCGGAGGAGGGGTACTATGGCTACACCTTC. It yields the protein CASSYSEEGYYGYTF.

The CDR3 here is CASSLVRGEEQFF. The CDR3 DNA sequence: TGTGCCAGCAGCTTAGTCCGGGGAGAAGAGCAGTTCTTC. The chain has TRBV7-2 and TRBJ2-1; a possible D gene is TRBD2 (5 bases). Germline CDR1 reads SGHTA; CDR2 reads FQGNSA. V was cut by 1 base and J by 10 bases, with 11 bases left in between. This CDR3 region has 13 residues. The whole variable domain, remainder taken from reference TRBV7-2 and TRBJ2-1, is GAGVSQSPSNKVTEKGKDVELRCDPISGHTALYWYRQSLGQGLEFLIYFQGNSAPDKSGLPSDRFSAERTGGSVSTLTIQRTQQEDSAVYLCASSLVRGEEQFFGPGTRLTVL.

Many counts were recorded for this clonotype. The CDR3 DNA reads TGTGCCAGCAGCTTAAAGGTACAGGGAGGAACAGATACGCAGTATTTT. The encoded protein is CASSLKVQGGTDTQYF. The chain links TRBV7-6 to TRBJ2-3; the D call may be TRBD1 or TRBD2 (6 bases each). V lost 2 bases to trimming and J lost 3 bases, with 15 bases between them. The CDR3 consists of 16 residues. Per germline, CDR1 SGHVS and CDR2 FNYEAQ.

This sequence joins TRBV4-1 and TRBJ1-4, with a weak D call TRBD1 (6 bases). This CDR3 spans 14 amino acids. CDR1 and CDR2 from the germline V gene are MGHRA and YSYEKL. V was cut by 1 base and J by 8 bases, with 11 bases left in between. The CDR3 spells CASSQGGGSEKLFF. Here the CDR3 DNA reads TGCGCCAGCAGCCAAGGAGGGGGAAGCGAAAAACTGTTTTTT.

This sequence joins TRBV10-3 and TRBJ1-1, with a possible D match to TRBD1 (5 bases). V dropped 6 bases and J dropped 1 base, with 12 bases sitting between them. CDR1 ENHRY and CDR2 SYGVKD come from the germline V gene. The CDR3 loop spans 14 amino acids. The CDR3 coding sequence is TGTGCCATCAGGGGGGTGGCGGAGAACACTGAAGCTTTCTTT. Amino acid sequence: CAIRGVAENTEAFF.

The genes are TRBV7-2 and TRBJ1-5, with D hard to call. This CDR3 comprises 15 residues. Deletions cut 5 bases from V and 4 bases from J, with 15 bases between. From germline, CDR1 is SGHTA and CDR2 FQGNSA. CDR3 coding DNA: TGTGCCAGCAGCCCGGGCCCTCTCGGGAATCAGCCCCAGCATTTT. Its translation: CASSPGPLGNQPQHF.

This clonotype was detected a few times. This may arise from a read error, as a much more abundant clone is one base away. V is TRBV7-8 and J is TRBJ1-5; D may be TRBD1 (5 bases). Per the germline V gene, CDR1 is SGHVS and CDR2 is FQNEAQ. The CDR3 spans 15 residues. V dropped 2 bases and J dropped 6 bases, with 14 bases sitting between them. The CDR3 DNA sequence: TGTGCCAGCAGCTTATTACAGGCCCCCAGTCAGCCCCAGCATTTT. Translation: CASSLLQAPSQPQHF.

This clonotype was seen only a few times. This chain joins TRBV6-2 or TRBV6-3 and TRBJ2-1; 8 nucleotides agree with TRBD2. Germline CDR1 and CDR2: MNHEY and SVGEGT. The J segment lost 9 bases and the V segment lost 4 bases, leaving 5 bases of the junction unmatched. The CDR3 consists of 13 residues. The CDR3, as DNA: TGTGCCAGCAGTTCCCCGGGGGGGGGTGAGCAGTTCTTC. Amino acids: CASSSPGGGEQFF.

The chain recombines TRBV12-2 with TRBJ1-1; the table's D call, TRBD1, was not checked against the DNA. TRBV12-2 is given as a pseudogene. CDR3 size: 21 residues. The CDR3 loop reads CASRLERGQGQPVVGTLKLFF. Here the CDR3 DNA reads TGTGCAAGTCGCTTAGAGAGGGGGCAGGGCCAGCCAGTTGTCGGAACACTGAAGCTTTTCTTT.

This clonotype occurred many times. The V and J genes are TRBV6-1 and TRBJ1-1; D gene ambiguous. The CDR3 spans 15 residues. CDR1 and CDR2 from the germline V gene are MNHNS and SASEGT. V was shortened by 10 bases and J by 4 bases, with 22 bases between the two germline ends. This CDR3 is CATGRSRSIGTEAFF. The CDR3 DNA reads as TGTGCCACCGGGCGGAGTAGGTCGATAGGCACTGAAGCTTTCTTT.

The J gene is TRBJ2-2, the V gene TRBV4-2; perhaps D is TRBD1 or TRBD2 (6 bases each). CDR1 and CDR2 from the germline V gene are LGHNA and YNFKEQ. CDR3 size: 17 residues. Between the trimmed V and J ends, which lost 3 bases and 7 bases, there was a span of 21 bases. The CDR3 DNA is TGTGCCAGCAGCCACGGGGCGGGACAACCGCTGGACGGGGAGCTGTTTTTT. Protein sequence: CASSHGAGQPLDGELFF.

A few counts support this clonotype. J is TRBJ2-5 and V is TRBV5-1, with TRBD1 matching over 12 bases. CDR1 and CDR2 (germline): SGHRS, YFSETQ. The V gene end was trimmed by 3 bases and the J gene end by 4 bases; junction bases not matched to a gene: 7. CDR3 length: 16 residues. CDR3 residues: CASSSYGTGGPETQYF. The CDR3 coding sequence is TGCGCCAGCAGCTCGTACGGGACAGGGGGCCCAGAGACCCAGTACTTC.

The chain combines TRBV20-1 with TRBJ2-3, with no clear D. Looked up from germline, CDR1 is DFQATT and CDR2 is SNEGSKA (reference sequence). The CDR3 has 15 amino acids. Trimming pared 6 bases from V and 1 base from J, leaving 17 bases between. In DNA, the CDR3 is TGCAGTGCCGATGATAGCCCCTTGGGCACAGATACGCAGTATTTT. This encodes CSADDSPLGTDTQYF.

There are many counts of this clonotype. The chain joins TRBV19 to TRBJ1-2, with 8 positions matching TRBD1. The CDR3 is 15 residues long. CDR1 is LNHDA, CDR2 SQIVND, per germline (reference sequence). The J segment lost 4 bases and the V segment lost 1 base, leaving 5 bases of the junction unmatched. The CDR3 protein is CASSIGTGHPYGYTF. The CDR3 coding sequence is TGTGCCAGTAGTATAGGGACAGGGCACCCCTATGGCTACACCTTC.

The CDR3, as DNA: TGTGCCAGCAGTTACAGCCAGCGGGGGGGCGAGAGCACAGATACGCAGTATTTT. Protein sequence: CASSYSQRGGESTDTQYF. The chain links TRBV6-2 or TRBV6-3 to TRBJ2-3; TRBD2 aligns across 10 bases. The junction had 8 bases not matched to a gene; V was cut back by 2 bases and J by 0 bases. The germline gives CDR1 MNHEY, CDR2 SVGEGT. The CDR3 has 18 amino acids.

The count of this clonotype is one. For the CDR3, the DNA is TGTGCCACCGTAGACAGGGTGAACACTGAAGCTTTCTTT. Translation gives CATVDRVNTEAFF. The chain employs TRBV5-5 and TRBJ1-1; 7 bases agree with TRBD1. The V gene's germline CDR1 is SGHKS and CDR2 YYEKEE (reference sequence). V lost 9 bases, J lost 0 bases, and 5 bases stayed unmatched. This CDR3 spans 13 amino acids.

The chain uses TRBV4-3 and TRBJ1-2, with 7 bases lining up with TRBD1. Germline lookup yields CDR1 LGHNA and CDR2 YSLEER. The CDR3 consists of 13 residues. V lost 6 bases, J lost 5 bases, and 6 bases stayed unmatched. In DNA form, the CDR3 reads TGCGCCAGCAGTCCCGGCAGGGGGTATGGCTACACCTTC. Translation: CASSPGRGYGYTF.

This chain links TRBV10-2 with TRBJ2-5; either TRBD1 or TRBD2 may supply D (5 bases each). V was clipped by 7 bases and J by 4 bases, with 16 bases between them. There are 14 residues in the CDR3. Germline CDR1 WSHSY, CDR2 SAAADI. In DNA form, the CDR3 reads TGCGCCAGCAAAGAGGGCAGGGAAGGAGAGACCCAGTACTTC. As protein: CASKEGREGETQYF.

The table lists this clonotype with a few counts. The genes are TRBV7-3 and TRBJ2-3; the D gene is possibly TRBD2 (6 bases). The V end was cut by 1 base, the J end by 2 bases, with 16 bases between. This CDR3 region has 17 residues. From germline, CDR1 is SGHTA and CDR2 FQGTGA. The CDR3 loop reads CASSLRVEGLDTDTQYF. The CDR3, as DNA: TGTGCCAGCAGCTTAAGGGTGGAGGGGCTCGACACAGATACGCAGTATTTT.